These 23 T cell receptor beta chains originate from one sample sequenced in a study of cytomegalovirus exposure and HLA in healthy donors. The PCR made use of 60 Vbeta and 13 Jbeta primers. Libraries were prepared by immunoSEQ multiplex PCR; TCRdb keeps only in-frame clonotypes and omits some of them. Here the sample spans 100,000 or so clones, around four fifths being singletons. The sequenced sample was PBMCs. Source of these receptors: a man in his thirties or forties in good health and CMV-seropositive.

The chain uses TRBV2 and TRBJ1-6; D possibly corresponds to TRBD1 (5 bases). The CDR3 covers 14 residues. The germline gives CDR1 SNHLY, CDR2 FYNNEI. Deletions cut 11 bases from V and 14 bases from J, with 25 bases between. CDR3 nucleotide sequence: TGTGCCCAAAGCGGGGCCAGATCGAGGGAGGCCCTCCACTTT. It specifies CAQSGARSREALHF.

The chain links TRBV18 to TRBJ2-3, with TRBD1 as a possible D gene (5 bases). From germline, CDR1 is KGHSH and CDR2 LQKENI. Trimming took off 7 bases at V and 0 bases at J, with 11 bases between the two ends. This CDR3 has 14 residues. The DNA for the CDR3 is TGTGCCAGCTGTAAAGGGGTTAGCACAGATACGCAGTATTTT. Its translation is CASCKGVSTDTQYF.

This clone was seen a single time. The chain combines TRBV10-3 with TRBJ1-5; TRBD1 agrees at 9 bases. The CDR3 has 16 residues. The germline CDR1 and CDR2 sequences are ENHRY and SYGVKD. V was pared by 3 bases and J by 5 bases, with 8 bases of the junction left unmatched. The CDR3 DNA sequence: TGTGCCATCAGTGAACCGGGACAGGGTCGTGATCAGCCCCAGCATTTT. It translates to CAISEPGQGRDQPQHF.

This clone occurred a few times. The V and J genes are TRBV10-2 and TRBJ1-5; D unresolved. V lost 3 bases to trimming and J lost 1 base, with 10 bases between them. CDR3 length equals 15 residues. Germline V lookup: CDR1 WSHSY, CDR2 SAAADI. The DNA for the CDR3 is TGCGCCAGCAGTGATATGGGAGGGAGCAATCAGCCCCAGCATTTT. Its translation: CASSDMGGSNQPQHF.

The J gene is TRBJ2-7, the V gene TRBV30; 11 bases agree with TRBD1. Germline CDR1 is GTSNPN and CDR2 is SVGIG (reference sequence). The V segment lost 2 bases and the J segment 5 bases; nucleotides outside the gene matches: 8. CDR3 length: 15 amino acids. The chain's CDR3 is CAWSRRDRGKHEQYF. The CDR3 nucleotides read TGTGCCTGGAGTCGGAGGGACAGGGGGAAGCACGAGCAGTACTTC.

The chain is built from TRBV6-6 and TRBJ1-5; no reliable D call. The germline gives CDR1 MNHNY, CDR2 SVGAGI (reference sequence). With 2 bases removed from V and 7 bases from J, the gap between germline ends came to 6 bases. The CDR3 covers 12 residues. CDR3 sequence: CASSYPIQPQHF. CDR3 DNA sequence: TGTGCCAGCAGTTACCCTATCCAGCCCCAGCATTTT.

This chain uses TRBV18 with TRBJ1-5; tentatively, D is TRBD1 (6 bases). The CDR3 length is 17 residues. Germline V gene data show CDR1 as KGHSH and CDR2 as LQKENI. The germline V and J ends were trimmed by 3 bases and 1 base, with 16 bases remaining between them. The CDR3 DNA sequence: TGTGCCAGCTCACCGGTTGGGGGGGCGAAGAGCAATCAGCCCCAGCATTTT. This gives the protein CASSPVGGAKSNQPQHF.

J is TRBJ1-2 and V is TRBV30; 7 bases map to TRBD1. Germline assignment: CDR1 GTSNPN and CDR2 SVGIG (reference sequence). This CDR3 contains 12 residues. With 1 base clipped from V and 7 bases from J, the junction kept 3 bases outside the gene matches. CDR3 nucleotide sequence: TGTGCCTGGAGTGAACAGGGGTTTGGCTACACCTTC. It encodes CAWSEQGFGYTF.

J is TRBJ1-1 and V is TRBV6-5, with D uncertain. The germline V gene encodes CDR1 MNHEY and CDR2 SVGAGI. V shed 2 bases and J shed 1 base, with 8 bases lying between them. CDR3 length: 14 amino acids. The CDR3 is CASSYESGNTEAFF. Here the CDR3 DNA reads TGTGCCAGCAGTTACGAGTCAGGGAACACTGAAGCTTTCTTT.

This chain links TRBV6-5 with TRBJ1-1; D is undetermined. CDR1 and CDR2 (germline): MNHEY, SVGAGI. This CDR3 comprises 16 residues. Trimming removed 2 bases from V and 3 bases from J, with 16 bases in between. The CDR3 bases are TGTGCCAGCAGTTACGCCACAGCCTCTCTCTACACTGAAGCTTTCTTT. It translates to CASSYATASLYTEAFF.

CDR3 protein: CATRSVQEETQYF. The CDR3 nucleotides read TGTGCCACCCGCTCGGTACAGGAAGAGACCCAGTACTTC. The chain employs TRBV10-3 and TRBJ2-5, with D maybe TRBD1 (5 bases). Germline V gene data show CDR1 as ENHRY and CDR2 as SYGVKD. This CDR3 contains 13 residues. The V end was cut by 10 bases, the J end by 3 bases, with 15 bases between.

This sequence joins TRBV7-9 and TRBJ2-7; tentatively, D is TRBD2 (6 bases). The V end lost 3 bases, the J end lost 5 bases, and 14 bases lay between the germline ends. This CDR3 is built from 14 residues. Germline CDR1 reads SEHNR; CDR2 reads FQNEAQ (reference sequence). CDR3 amino acids: CASSLKAGGDEQYF. The CDR3, as DNA: TGTGCCAGCAGCTTGAAAGCGGGCGGGGACGAGCAGTACTTC.

The chain joins TRBV30 to TRBJ1-1, with D uncertain. This CDR3 is built from 12 residues. The germline CDR1 and CDR2 sequences are GTSNPN and SVGIG (reference sequence). V lost 6 bases to trimming and J lost 6 bases, with 14 bases between them. The CDR3 nucleotides read TGTGCCTGTCGCACTTTGAGGGCTGAAGCTTTCTTT. Translating gives CACRTLRAEAFF.

This clone was seen a handful of times. The rearrangement links TRBV28 to TRBJ2-7, with D possibly matching TRBD1 (6 bases). The CDR3 is 12 residues long. Trimming took 7 bases from V and 6 from J, leaving 13 bases between them. Germline assignment: CDR1 MDHEN and CDR2 SYDVKM. CDR3 sequence: CASTQGIREQYF. CDR3 in DNA: TGTGCCAGCACCCAGGGGATCCGCGAGCAGTACTTC.

The chain carries TRBV6-5 and TRBJ2-2; 7 nucleotides line up with TRBD2. Trimming removed 3 bases from V and 6 bases from J; junction bases left unmatched: 7. The CDR3 has 15 amino acids. CDR1 MNHEY and CDR2 SVGAGI come from the germline V gene. CDR3 loop: CASSYAGLRSGELFF. As DNA, the CDR3 is TGTGCCAGCAGTTATGCGGGACTACGGTCCGGGGAGCTGTTTTTT.

V usage is TRBV18 and J usage is TRBJ2-2, with 9 bases that match TRBD1. The CDR3 has 15 residues. V lost 3 bases to trimming and J lost 9 bases; unmatched junction nucleotides: 8. Germline V gives CDR1 KGHSH, CDR2 LQKENI. In DNA, the CDR3 is TGTGCCAGCTCACCTGGACAGGGGAGGATGTGGGAGCTGTTTTTT. This codes for CASSPGQGRMWELFF.

Written as DNA, the CDR3 is TGTGCCAGCAGTGAAAACAGACAGGTCTATCAGCCCCAGCATTTT. Its protein product is CASSENRQVYQPQHF. The V call is TRBV6-1, the J call TRBJ1-5; a possible D gene is TRBD1 (6 bases). Germline values: CDR1 MNHNS, CDR2 SASEGT. Deletions cut 2 bases from V and 5 bases from J, with 13 bases between. The CDR3 is made up of 15 amino acids.

The rearrangement links TRBV15 to TRBJ2-7, with D possibly being TRBD2 (5 bases). V was trimmed by 2 bases and J by 6 bases, leaving 11 bases between them. Germline CDR1 reads LNHNV; CDR2 reads YYDKDF (reference sequence). This CDR3 contains 13 residues. CDR3 in amino acids: CATSRLPGSEQYF. In DNA, the CDR3 is TGTGCCACCAGCAGACTTCCGGGGTCCGAGCAGTACTTC.

The rearrangement links TRBV4-3 to TRBJ1-6; D is possibly TRBD1 (5 bases). CDR3 length: 17 amino acids. Trimming shortened V by 0 bases and J by 8 bases, and 17 bases separated the two germline ends. Germline values: CDR1 LGHNA, CDR2 YSLEER. The CDR3 reads CASSQDRSGAAHSPLHF. CDR3 in DNA: TGCGCCAGCAGCCAAGACCGTTCTGGGGCGGCTCATTCACCCCTCCACTTT.

The chain combines TRBV5-4 with TRBJ1-3, with D perhaps matching TRBD1 (6 bases). The germline V gene has CDR1 SGHNT and CDR2 YYREEE (reference sequence). The CDR3 is 14 residues long. The V gene lost 5 bases and the J gene lost 0 bases, with 9 bases spanning the gap. CDR3: CASSQGISGNTIYF. CDR3 nucleotides: TGTGCCAGCAGTCAGGGGATCTCTGGAAACACCATATATTTT.

The chain recombines TRBV5-5 with TRBJ1-4, with unresolved D. Per the germline V gene, CDR1 is SGHKS and CDR2 is YYEKEE (reference sequence). The ends were cut back, 2 bases at V and 1 base at J, with 6 bases in the middle. The CDR3 is 14 amino acids. CDR3 region: CASSFPGTNEKLFF. The CDR3 DNA is TGTGCCAGCAGCTTTCCGGGAACTAATGAAAAACTGTTTTTT.

The CDR3 coding sequence is TGTGCCAGCAGTCTCCCCCTCGAAGAGACCCAGTACTTC. It yields the protein CASSLPLEETQYF. The chain uses TRBV6-6 and TRBJ2-5; D not certain. Germline CDR1 is MNHNY and CDR2 is SVGAGI (reference sequence). The CDR3 covers 13 residues. V dropped 5 bases and J dropped 3 bases, with 10 bases sitting between them.

The chain links TRBV7-9 to TRBJ2-5; 7 nucleotides line up with TRBD1. The end of the DNA is better explained by TRBJ2-7, so the J call may be wrong. The CDR3 is made up of 13 amino acids. Germline-derived CDR1 and CDR2 are SEHNR and FQNEAQ (reference sequence). In DNA form, the CDR3 reads TGTGCCAGCAGCAGGGACAGATTCTACGAGCAGTACTTC. Amino acid sequence: CASSRDRFYEQYF.